This T cell receptor beta chain was captured in a study of cytomegalovirus exposure and HLA in healthy donors listed by TCRdb under 2017. Background on the whole study: According to an earlier analysis of around 600 of the donors, about 179 million T cells yielded over 90 million unique TCR beta sequences and 250 to 350 Gb of sequence data. Around 320 gigabases of sequencing data and approximately 85 million unique TCR sequences were included in an early release covering several hundred HLA-typed donors. Of the 350 to 450 genotyped donors, 80% to 90% were placed in the genetic ancestry cluster associated with self-reported Caucasian donors. The study aimed to test whether signatures of past pathogen exposure could be identified by cataloging public T cell receptors. The T cell repertoires of some 700 subjects were profiled by immunosequencing and related to cytomegalovirus serostatus. Besides the first cohort of approximately 670 subjects, a separate validation cohort made up of over a hundred different subjects was used. To predict cytomegalovirus infection status, the study combined high-throughput TCR immunosequencing, statistical association of individual TCRs with disease status, and machine learning. In a later analysis, previously published TCR beta repertoires from 550 to 750 donors were re-analyzed and high-resolution HLA genotyping was added so that TCR occurrence patterns could be studied. In the later analysis, no new phenotypic data were used to find candidate immune exposures; instead, reliance was placed on TCR beta sequences and their occurrence across donors. To decide whether each TCR beta V gene segment behaved as functional or pseudogenic, an earlier analysis of approximately 600 of the donors relied on high-throughput TCR beta sequencing. Donor age, sex, ethnicity and CMV serostatus were compiled alongside the repertoire data. In a later genetic analysis, genome-wide SNP genotypes for about 55% of the roughly 700 donors were used, and that subset was treated as a discovery cohort. Every discovery cohort repertoire had been produced on one sequencing platform. HLA typing covered class I and class II loci at four-digit resolution. Typing coverage varied by locus: about 620-640 donors for A, B, C, DRB1 and DQB1; some 520 for DQA1; about 570 for DPA1; fewer than 480 for DPB1. Because of strong linkage in the cohort, roughly five DR-DQ haplotypes were treated as single units for association and clustering. Among a few hundred genotyped donors of the cohort, an average of approximately 230,000 unique TCR beta nucleotide sequences were sequenced per donor, around a sixth of them non-productive.

In regard to this clone: Its antigen has not been determined. Per-base quality was not reported, and no clone a single base away is much larger than it.

The cohort comprised hundreds of healthy bone marrow donors. At the time of sampling, every cohort member was nominally healthy, though immune exposures that went unrecorded were likely present. The donor tested CMV seronegative, placing the donor among the 350 to 400 seronegative members of the cohort. Each donor provided a peripheral blood sample, and peripheral blood mononuclear cells were used for TCR beta sequencing. Genomic DNA extraction from the blood cell samples was performed with the Qiagen DNeasy Blood Extraction Kit. Summary of the overall study and its limitations: In both the original and validation cohorts, the classifier was reported to diagnose cytomegalovirus status with high specificity and sensitivity. The sequencing pipeline was judged likely to have produced a cluster of highly shared sequence variants as a technical artifact. Three of the identified cytomegalovirus-associated TCR beta chains were confirmed in vitro to be specific for cytomegalovirus antigens. A later genetic analysis associated a missense DCLRE1C variant with V-gene and J-gene trimming of TCR beta chains, and an independent cohort replicated the association. A later genetic analysis reported fewer N-insertions in productive TCRs among donors in an Asian-associated ancestry cluster than the approximately 670-donor mean. In a later analysis, HLA-associated TCR beta chains were found to be more clonally expanded and to have lower generation probabilities than equally common non-associated chains. Approximately 18 rarely observed V segments, including chromosome 9 orphons, were excluded from the earlier analysis of about 500 of the donors because counts were too low. For the cohort, immune exposure information was limited to CMV serostatus. The 87-base-pair reads could not distinguish some IMGT-functional V segments, including TRBV6-2 and TRBV6-3, so those segments were excluded. A further reported finding was that TCR beta sequences accurately predicted the HLA-A and HLA-B alleles for most subjects in the first cohort. In the study, 150 to 200 TCR beta chains were listed as associated with cytomegalovirus. In a later analysis, several top co-occurrence clusters were reported to appear linked to parvovirus B19, influenza, CMV and Epstein-Barr virus. Specific HLA alleles were associated with 15,000 to 20,000 TCR beta sequences at a false discovery rate of 0.05 in a later analysis. Presence/absence analyses assumed roughly uniform sequencing depth across donors, an assumption that may not hold. According to the authors, the approach could potentially be generalized to other disease states and immunological phenotypes. In a later analysis, TCR association rates were found to vary across HLA loci, with the most associated TCRs seen for DRB1 alleles and the fewest for HLA-C alleles. Linkage disequilibrium might explain the correlated functional status among segregating V segments, but an unknown experimental factor could not be ruled out. While some public TCRs were present in many individuals, most TCR sequences turned up only very rarely across donors. Because HLA typing was unavailable for some donors at each locus, only the typed subset was used in association tests. In an earlier analysis of some 500 of the donors, most TCR beta V segments appeared in productive rearrangements about 87% or about 30% of the time, broadly matching IMGT annotations. According to a later analysis, most CMV-associated TCR beta chains appeared to be HLA-restricted, and the HLA associations seemed to be driven largely by CMV exposure. Strong co-occurrence of HLA alleles, especially DR and DQ, made assigning TCR associations to individual alleles difficult. Only TCR beta chains were sequenced in this cohort, and the absence of alpha or paired-chain data limited detectable features.

To prepare the library, the immunoSEQ multiplex PCR assay was applied. The multiplex PCR relied on a mix of 60 forward primers for TCR Vbeta segments and 13 reverse primers for TCR Jbeta segments. Amplification of the CDR3 region of rearranged TCR beta genes was performed with a multiplex PCR assay on genomic DNA. On the Illumina HiSeq System, the amplified TCR beta libraries were sequenced as 87-base-pair reads. Per the authors' processing: A later analysis tallied 75 million to 85 million unique TCR beta chains across the roughly 610 repertoires, and about 12 million of those chains were shared by two or more donors. Raw reads were error-corrected and collapsed into unique sequences by a nearest-neighbor algorithm in which closely related sequences were merged to remove PCR and sequencing errors. Alignment of CDR3 sequences to IMGT reference sequences was used to assign V, D and J gene segments. For a sequence to be retained, a match of at least six nucleotides was required to both a V gene segment and a J gene segment. A rearrangement was called productive if the CDR3 had no stop codons and remained in frame with V and J, and every other rearrangement was called non-productive. CDR3 was defined by IMGT convention, running from the second conserved V-encoded cysteine to the conserved J-encoded phenylalanine. In an earlier analysis of around 600 of the donors, sequences lacking an unambiguous match to a single V gene segment were excluded. In an earlier analysis of 587 of the donors, a V segment was called functional when productive rearrangements were above 56.7%, and segregating when the standard deviation between donors exceeded 5%. A statistical classification framework was developed to diagnose cytomegalovirus status using the catalog of TCR beta chain sequences. In a later analysis, V and J genes were assigned by comparing TCR nucleotide sequences against IMGT/GENE-DB human TR gene sequences. In a later analysis, CDR3 sequences and most-parsimonious VDJ recombination scenarios were assigned using the TCRdist pipeline. A later analysis defined each TCR beta chain by its CDR3 amino acid sequence plus V-gene family, and excluded reads lacking a unique V-gene family. As a way to deal with suspected cross-contamination and a sequencing artifact, a later analysis dropped 450 to 600 nucleotide sequences that were highly shared and had low generation probability. For each public chain, a later analysis derived a clonal expansion index from normalized ranks of inferred template counts within each repertoire. In a later analysis, generation probabilities were computed with a VDJ recombination model fitted to out-of-frame rearrangements, and the resulting probabilities were checked against IGoR. A later analysis scored TCR-TCR, TCR-HLA and TCR-CMV co-occurrence with hypergeometric tests, applying a repertoire-size bias correction to TCR pairs. A later analysis estimated false discovery rates by permuting HLA or CMV assignments 20 times. In a later analysis, co-occurring TCRs were grouped with DBSCAN, and TCRdist sequence similarity was added when clustering was performed within HLA-allele-positive subsets. Repertoires with fewer than 30,000 or more than 120,000 public chains were left out of co-occurrence clustering, as were five repertoires with anomalous nucleotide sharing. TCRdb re-hosts the immuneACCESS table, in-frame sequences only. Its copies lack some clones; in the studies checked, an unresolved V gene accounts for under half of them, and the cause for the rest is not known. Clone size and V and J calls were adopted from that table, with D and trimming inferred from the DNA. This sample gives about 140,000 clones in total; roughly 76% of them show up just once. The ten largest clones capture about 1.2% of the sample.

V is pruned by 4 bases and J by 0 bases, leaving 11 bases of the junction without a gene match. The CDR3 covers 17 residues, taking in both the cysteine and the phenylalanine. Just the 51-base CDR3 DNA is kept, in frame starting at base 1. From the germline V gene (reference sequence), CDR1 is SGHNT and CDR2 is YYREEE. The chain is encoded by TRBV5-4 joined to TRBJ1-1; 8 central nucleotides agree with TRBD1. Sequenced: PBMCs. The clonotype comes from a woman in her thirties or forties in good health and CMV-seronegative. The CDR3 amino acid sequence is: CASSRRTGTLVNTEAFF. At the DNA level, the sequence is TGTGCCAGCAGCCGTCGGACAGGGACGCTCGTGAACACTGAAGCTTTCTTT. Reference TRBV5-4 and TRBJ1-1 genes cover what lies past the CDR3, so the full variable domain is ETGVTQSPTHLIKTRGQQVTLRCSSQSGHNTVSWYQQALGQGPQFIFQYYREEENGRGNFPPRFSGLQFPNYSSELNVNALELDDSALYLCASSRRTGTLVNTEAFFGQGTRLTVV.